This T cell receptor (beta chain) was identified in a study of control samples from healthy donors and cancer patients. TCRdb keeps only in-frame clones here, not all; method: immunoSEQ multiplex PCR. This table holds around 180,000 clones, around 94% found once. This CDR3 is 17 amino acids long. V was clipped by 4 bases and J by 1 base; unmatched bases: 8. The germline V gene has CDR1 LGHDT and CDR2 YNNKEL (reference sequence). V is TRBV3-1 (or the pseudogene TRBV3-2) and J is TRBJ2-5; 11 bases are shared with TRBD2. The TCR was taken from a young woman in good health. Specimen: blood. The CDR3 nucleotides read TGTGCCAGCAGCCGATTAGCCGGGACTAGCGGCCAAGAGACCCAGTACTTC. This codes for CASSRLAGTSGQETQYF.